This entry is about one TCR beta chain. This clone was found once. There is no known antigen for this receptor. Within one base of it there is no much larger clone, and no base qualities were kept. Spanning cysteine to phenylalanine, the CDR3 consists of 14 amino acids. Of all the DNA, just the CDR3 is kept, 42 bases in frame from base 1. From a lookup of the germline V gene, CDR1 and CDR2 are SGHNT and YENEEA. Relative to germline, V is missing 3 bases and J is missing 4 bases, with 2 bases of the junction outside any gene match. The sample belongs to a study of blood T cell repertoires in COVID-19 (TCRdb year 2020). Background for the entire study: Samples covering the acute and convalescent phases of COVID-19 were provided by collaborators in the United States, Italy and Spain. The prospective study material was composed of cDNA or gDNA derived from T cells, B-cell-depleted T cells, or PBMCs. Subjects who had been exposed to COVID-19, were actively infected with it, or had recovered from it provided the deeply sampled blood TCRbeta repertoires that made up the dataset. A freely available public database, intended as a resource for researchers studying the immune response to SARS-CoV-2, is where the repertoires were released. Samples were obtained from the ongoing ImmuneRACE study (first 160 participants) and from over 1,000 subjects provided by 6 global collaborators. Nearly every sample came with metadata listing a de-identified subject ID, COVID-19 status, age in years and sex. Where available, HLA class I and class II types were obtained from metadata supplied by the sample provider rather than from assay-based typing. Summary of the overall study and its limitations: The quantity of clinical and demographic metadata differed by source and by participant and was supplied without curation.

The immunoSEQ Assay, a bias-controlled multiplex PCR, was used to amplify TCRbeta CDR3 regions from genomic DNA. The authors processed their data as follows. The number of nucleated cells in each sample was estimated from the amplification of reference gene primers within the assay. To quantify the absolute abundance of each unique TCRbeta CDR3 rearrangement, sequence reads were collapsed and filtered. For each sample, productive Simpson clonality was calculated as the square root of Simpson's diversity index across productive rearrangements. In TCRdb, the immuneACCESS table is reduced to in-frame sequences with V and J assigned. These tables do not hold every clone; where another copy was compared, an unresolved V gene accounts for under half, and the others remain unexplained. That table is the source of V, J and clone size, and D and trimming were worked out from the DNA. This sample has approximately 200,000 clones in its table, and around 90% of those were observed once. Approximately 2.4% of the sample is held by the ten biggest clonotypes.

In the prospective study, participants were roughly 18 to 89 years old, resided in about two dozen geographic areas of the United States, and were enrolled through a virtual design. In the prospective study, participants were assigned to cohorts based on the clinical history participants reported in a screening survey and a study questionnaire. For ImmuneRACE Cohort 3, a participant was defined as recovered based on two consecutive negative NP/OP PCR tests, clearance by a healthcare professional, or resolution of symptoms. Each participant in the prospective study had whole blood, serum and a nasopharyngeal or oropharyngeal swab collected by mobile phlebotomists. Over a roughly two-month period, participants in the prospective study had the option of providing additional blood draws and questionnaires. Before DNA extraction, prospective study blood samples were shipped either frozen or at room temperature.

Recombination connected TRBV11-3 to TRBJ2-3, with 9 central nucleotides matching TRBD1. The sample taken for sequencing was PBMCs or T cells enriched from blood (not recorded which). The TCR was taken from a young woman who had recovered from COVID-19. The CDR3 protein sequence reads: CASSFGQGSDTQYF. Read as DNA, the sequence is TGTGCCAGCAGCTTCGGACAGGGGTCAGATACGCAGTATTTT. The CDR3 plus the reference TRBV11-3 and TRBJ2-3 genes for the other parts give the full variable domain: EAGVVQSPRYKIIEKKQPVAFWCNPISGHNTLYWYLQNLGQGPELLIRYENEEAVDDSQLPKDRFSAERLKGVDSTLKIQPAELGDSAVYLCASSFGQGSDTQYFGPGTRLTVL.